What follows are 13 T cell receptor beta chains derived from one specimen sequenced in a study of CXCR3-negative and CXCR3-positive naive CD8 T cells. Study-level findings and limits: TRB CDR3 hydrophobicity was greater in CXCR3-positive naive cells than in CXCR3-negative naive cells.

Libraries of TRB cDNA were made by 5' RACE and carried UMIs. TCRdb reprocessed the 5' RACE reads and stores each CDR3 protein as one record, lacking DNA. Recorded for this sample: approximately 140,000 distinct CDR3 sequences. These receptors lack a known antigen. Sequenced material: naive CXCR3+ CD8+ T cells from blood. The subset denotes: CD45RO-CCR7+CD27+CD95- naive CD8+ T cells expressing CXCR3 (TNR3+). The receptors here all came from a human donor in good health. Some clones in this sample may be carry-over from other donors' samples.

The chain employs TRBV20-1 and TRBJ2-7; TCRdb gives TRBD2 as the D gene, but with no DNA this cannot be confirmed. Germline loops: CDR1 DFQATT, CDR2 SNEGSKA (reference sequence). The length of the CDR3 is 14 residues. Here the CDR3 reads CSAPGTSGLYEQYF.

The rearrangement uses TRBV9 and TRBJ2-7; TCRdb's D gene call, TRBD1, goes unchecked for lack of DNA. CDR1 is SGDLS and CDR2 is YYNGEE in the germline V gene. This CDR3 is built from 14 residues. This chain's CDR3 is CASSPRQGLDEQYF.

CDR3 amino acids: CASSQAHGDSAYNEQFF. V gene TRBV4-2 combines with J gene TRBJ2-1; lacking DNA, the TRBD1 call made by TCRdb goes unchecked. The CDR3 is 17 amino acids. Per the germline V gene, CDR1 is LGHNA and CDR2 is YNFKEQ.

This sequence joins TRBV4-1 and TRBJ2-7; with no DNA, the TCRdb D assignment of TRBD1 cannot be verified. The germline gives CDR1 MGHRA, CDR2 YSYEKL. The CDR3 is 14 amino acids. CDR3: CASSQGDRGYEQYF.

The chain combines TRBV3-1 with TRBJ2-2; no DNA is available, so the TRBD1 call from TCRdb remains unchecked. CDR3 length equals 14 residues. Germline CDR1 LGHDT, CDR2 YNNKEL (reference sequence). CDR3 in amino acids: CASSQHRGTGELFF.

The chain links TRBV6-5 to TRBJ1-1. Per germline, CDR1 MNHEY and CDR2 SVGAGI. The CDR3 contains 15 residues. Here the CDR3 reads CASSYADGWDTEAFF.

The V and J genes are TRBV28 and TRBJ2-3; TCRdb lists TRBD1, though no DNA is available to test this call. Germline lookup yields CDR1 MDHEN and CDR2 SYDVKM. This CDR3 is built from 15 residues. CDR3 sequence: CASSDYRGITDTQYF.

The CDR3 here is CASSLRADTGELFF. The rearrangement uses TRBV7-3 and TRBJ2-2; TCRdb's assignment of TRBD2 cannot be checked, as there is no DNA. The CDR3 is 14 amino acids. The germline V gene has CDR1 SGHTA and CDR2 FQGTGA.

The rearrangement joins TRBV7-9 to TRBJ2-2. Per the germline V gene, CDR1 is SEHNR and CDR2 is FQNEAQ (reference sequence). This CDR3 has 15 residues. The CDR3 spells CASSLSSRVTGELFF.

J is TRBJ1-2 and V is TRBV28; with no DNA, the TCRdb D assignment of TRBD1 cannot be verified. CDR3 length: 13 amino acids. Germline CDR1 MDHEN, CDR2 SYDVKM. CDR3 protein: CASSPTYRDGYTF.

This chain links TRBV10-3 with TRBJ2-2. Germline-derived CDR1 and CDR2 are ENHRY and SYGVKD. The CDR3 is 15 residues long. The CDR3 sequence is CAISESSANTGELFF.

The chain links TRBV6-2 or TRBV6-3 to TRBJ2-7; the D gene TCRdb calls, TRBD2, cannot be checked with no DNA. The V gene's germline CDR1 is MNHEY and CDR2 SVGEGT. CDR3 length equals 17 residues. CDR3 amino acids: CASSYADLAGATYEQYF.

This sequence joins TRBV29-1 and TRBJ2-2; TCRdb selects TRBD1, and the lack of DNA leaves this call unchecked. Germline CDR1 and CDR2: SQVTM and ANQGSEA. The CDR3 runs 12 residues. CDR3 sequence: CVSPGEVVELFF.